Following are 30 T cell receptor beta chains from one sample sequenced in a study of response to subunit inactivated influenza vaccine. TCRdb re-called the RT-PCR reads through MiXCR, storing one row per CDR3 protein. The table lists 400,000 to 650,000 distinct CDR3 sequences, approximately 7.8% of them singletons. This specimen was PBMCs from blood, taken less than 25 months after vaccination. These receptors were collected from a man aged 45 to 70 who received an inactivated influenza vaccine.

As for this clonotype: A junction boundary mismatches the germline segment, possibly from a read error. This sequence joins TRBV5-1 and TRBJ2-3, with a possible D match to TRBD1 (5 bases). Germline loops: CDR1 SGHRS, CDR2 YFSETQ. This CDR3 comprises 13 residues. CDR3 coding DNA: TGCCCCAGCAGCGACAGACAGCTGGATACGCAGTATTTT. It specifies CPSSDRQLDTQYF.

The table lists this clonotype with a few counts. This chain joins TRBV12-3 or TRBV12-4 and TRBJ1-5, with 9 bases fitting TRBD1. V shed 3 bases and J 2 bases; nucleotides not matched to a gene: 5. The CDR3 length is 16 residues. CDR3 coding DNA: TGTGCCAGCAGTTTGGACAGGGGATACGGCAATCAGCCCCAGCATTTT. This sequence encodes CASSLDRGYGNQPQHF.

In regard to this clonotype: It may be a read error: a sequence one base away is much more abundant. The chain combines TRBV29-1 with TRBJ2-5, with a tentative D call TRBD1 (6 bases). Germline V gene sequence: CDR1 SQVTM, CDR2 ANQGSEA. CDR3 length: 13 amino acids. The CDR3 spells CRVVGHVQETQYF. CDR3 DNA sequence: TGCCGCGTTGTGGGACACGTCCAAGAGACCCAGTACTTC.

The V gene is TRBV28, the J gene TRBJ1-5; D not certain. The CDR3 covers 15 residues. V gave up 3 bases and J gave up 1 base, with 10 bases separating them. Germline loops: CDR1 MDHEN, CDR2 SYDVKM. For the CDR3, the DNA is TGTGCCAGCAGTTTGCTGAGGAAGAGCAATCAGCCCCAGCATTTT. Translating gives CASSLLRKSNQPQHF.

This chain connects TRBV14 to TRBJ2-7; D may correspond to TRBD1 or TRBD2 (6 bases each). Looked up from germline, CDR1 is SGHDN and CDR2 is FVKESK. The CDR3 runs 13 residues. V shed 1 base and J shed 6 bases, with 10 bases lying between them. The CDR3 spells CASSQVRGAEQYF. The CDR3 DNA reads TGTGCCAGCAGCCAAGTGAGGGGGGCCGAGCAGTACTTC.

V and J are TRBV15 and TRBJ2-7; D may be TRBD1 (6 bases). Germline loops: CDR1 LNHNV, CDR2 YYDKDF (reference sequence). The CDR3 is 16 amino acids. Trimming left V 1 base short and J 3 bases short, with 16 bases between. The CDR3 nucleotides read TGTGCCACCAGCAGAGCAGGGTTACAGGGAAACTACGAGCAGTACTTC. This gives the protein CATSRAGLQGNYEQYF.

The J gene is TRBJ1-1, the V gene TRBV29-1, with a possible D match to TRBD1 (5 bases). V was cut by 4 bases and J by 5 bases, with 14 bases left in between. Germline V gene data show CDR1 as SQVTM and CDR2 as ANQGSEA. The CDR3 loop spans 13 amino acids. The CDR3 sequence: CSVVPRAGTEAFF. CDR3 coding DNA: TGCAGCGTTGTCCCCAGGGCGGGGACTGAAGCTTTCTTT.

This clonotype was counted at least ten times. The V and J genes are TRBV5-1 and TRBJ2-3, with D uncertain. Trimming left V 0 bases short and J 3 bases short, with 8 bases between. Germline V lookup: CDR1 SGHRS, CDR2 YFSETQ. The length of the CDR3 is 14 residues. The CDR3 here is CASSLEGWTDTQYF. The DNA for the CDR3 is TGCGCCAGCAGCTTGGAAGGGTGGACAGATACGCAGTATTTT.

The V gene is TRBV6-4, the J gene TRBJ2-1, with no clear D. The V end lost 3 bases, the J end lost 5 bases, and 8 bases lay between the germline ends. The CDR3 is 13 residues long. CDR1 MRHNA and CDR2 SNTAGT come from the germline V gene. The CDR3 region is CASSEQANNEQFF. The CDR3 region has the DNA TGTGCCAGCAGTGAACAAGCCAACAATGAGCAGTTCTTC.

This clonotype turned up a few times. The chain uses TRBV11-2 and TRBJ2-1, with D hard to call. CDR1 and CDR2 from the germline V gene are SGHAT and FQNNGV. Trimming removed 2 bases at V and 7 bases at J, with 12 bases between. The CDR3 contains 14 residues. The CDR3 sequence is CASSLIGVFNEQFF. The CDR3, as DNA: TGTGCCAGCAGCTTAATTGGGGTTTTTAATGAGCAGTTCTTC.

J is TRBJ2-7 and V is TRBV7-9, with D unclear. CDR3 length: 14 amino acids. Germline CDR1 is SEHNR and CDR2 is FQNEAQ (reference sequence). The ends were cut back, 5 bases at V and 0 bases at J, with 11 bases in the middle. The CDR3 DNA sequence: TGTGCCAGCAGCCTGATCGAGAGCTCCTACGAGCAGTACTTC. It yields the protein CASSLIESSYEQYF.

Details on this clonotype: The germline gene is not matched at one end of the junction; a read error may be the cause. This chain joins TRBV4-3 and TRBJ2-7; TRBD1 aligns across 7 bases. Germline assignment: CDR1 LGHNA and CDR2 YSLEER. The CDR3 totals 15 residues. This CDR3 reads CDSSQDWAGGYEQYF. The CDR3 DNA reads as TGCGACAGCAGCCAAGATTGGGCAGGGGGCTACGAGCAGTACTTC.

The chain joins TRBV4-3 to TRBJ2-5, with D hard to call. CDR1 and CDR2 (germline): LGHNA, YSLEER. Trimming removed 0 bases at V and 5 bases at J, with 22 bases between. This CDR3 contains 18 residues. Here the CDR3 reads CASSQDRGTSGRGETQYF. The DNA of the CDR3 is TGCGCCAGCAGCCAAGATAGAGGAACCAGTGGGCGAGGTGAGACCCAGTACTTC.

This clonotype showed up just a few times. V is TRBV30 and J is TRBJ2-4; no definite D call. V was trimmed by 4 bases and J by 0 bases, leaving 7 bases between them. Germline V gene sequence: CDR1 GTSNPN, CDR2 SVGIG (reference sequence). The CDR3 covers 13 residues. As DNA, the CDR3 is TGTGCCTGGAAATCCATAGCCAAAAACATTCAGTACTTC. It codes for CAWKSIAKNIQYF.

V is TRBV11-2 and J is TRBJ2-1; D is unclear. The CDR3 has 13 amino acids. With 7 bases removed from V and 8 bases from J, the gap between germline ends came to 15 bases. The germline V gene encodes CDR1 SGHAT and CDR2 FQNNGV. As DNA, the CDR3 is TGTGCCAGCACCGTCATGACCGTCGATGAGCAGTTCTTC. Its translation is CASTVMTVDEQFF.

This chain connects TRBV7-2 to TRBJ2-3; D gene unclear. The V and J ends lost 1 base and 3 bases respectively, with 8 bases between them. CDR3 length equals 14 residues. Germline V gene sequence: CDR1 SGHTA, CDR2 FQGNSA. The CDR3 sequence: CASSLGQLTDTQYF. The CDR3 nucleotides are TGTGCCAGCAGCTTAGGGCAGCTTACAGATACGCAGTATTTT.

In this sample, this clonotype turned up many times. This chain connects TRBV5-6 to TRBJ2-5; D unclear. From germline, CDR1 is SGHDT and CDR2 YYEEEE. The CDR3 totals 13 residues. V lost 2 bases and J 2 bases, leaving 7 bases between the germline ends. CDR3 sequence: CASSFTSQETQYF. CDR3 bases: TGTGCCAGCAGCTTCACCTCACAAGAGACCCAGTACTTC.

With respect to this clonotype: An end of the junction differs from the germline gene, which may be a read error. The chain joins TRBV11-1 to TRBJ2-3; 9 nucleotides align to TRBD2. Germline CDR1 is SGHAT and CDR2 is FQDESV (reference sequence). The CDR3 extends over 14 amino acids. CDR3 residues: CASSIAGVTDTQYF. In DNA, the CDR3 is TGTGCCAGCAGCATAGCGGGGGTAACAGATACGCAGTATTTT.

At least ten counts were recorded for this clonotype. CDR3 sequence: CASSDSETQYF. The CDR3 DNA sequence: TGCGCCAGCAGTGATTCAGAGACCCAGTACTTC. This sequence joins TRBV10-2 and TRBJ2-5; D is undetermined. The CDR3 has 11 residues. CDR1 is WSHSY and CDR2 is SAAADI in the germline V gene. Deletions cut 3 bases from V and 4 bases from J, with 3 bases between.

This clonotype showed up just a few times. The J gene is TRBJ2-1, the V gene TRBV7-8; 11 positions match TRBD2. This CDR3 spans 16 amino acids. The V and J ends lost 3 bases and 12 bases, in that order; junction bases with no gene match: 13. Germline V gives CDR1 SGHVS, CDR2 FQNEAQ. CDR3 region: CASSLTTSGVTRGQFF. CDR3 sequence (DNA): TGTGCCAGCAGCTTGACGACTAGCGGGGTCACCCGTGGGCAGTTCTTC.

The chain couples TRBV5-4 to TRBJ2-2, with 9 bases identical to TRBD2. V shed 4 bases, J shed 3 bases, and the junction held 7 bases outside the gene matches. Germline CDR1 SGHNT, CDR2 YYREEE (reference sequence). The CDR3 is made up of 16 amino acids. The CDR3 here is CASSPERGADTGELFF. CDR3 in DNA: TGTGCCAGCAGCCCAGAGCGGGGGGCGGACACCGGGGAGCTGTTTTTT.

In its sample, this clonotype was seen a few times. The chain links TRBV7-2 to TRBJ2-3; D remains ambiguous. The CDR3 extends over 14 amino acids. V was pared by 7 bases and J by 2 bases, with 13 bases between. Germline assignment: CDR1 SGHTA and CDR2 FQGNSA. The CDR3 DNA sequence: TGTGCCAGCACTTTTACGGCGTCCACAGATACGCAGTATTTT. The encoded protein is CASTFTASTDTQYF.

The CDR3 here is CASSLSQGREKLFF. The CDR3 DNA sequence: TGTGCCAGCAGCTTAAGTCAGGGGCGCGAAAAACTGTTTTTT. This rearrangement joins TRBV7-9 to TRBJ1-4; tentative D call: TRBD1 (6 bases). Trimming removed 2 bases from V and 8 bases from J, with 12 bases in between. Germline V gives CDR1 SEHNR, CDR2 FQNEAQ (reference sequence). The CDR3 runs 14 residues.

This clonotype was observed a handful of times. The rearrangement uses TRBV10-3 and TRBJ2-7; D might be TRBD1 or TRBD2, each matching 5 bases. Trimming stripped 8 bases from V and 3 bases from J, with 8 bases between. Per the germline V gene, CDR1 is ENHRY and CDR2 is SYGVKD. The CDR3 length is 11 residues. CDR3 sequence (DNA): TGTGCCATCGCGAGGGGCTACGAGCAGTACTTC. Its translation is CAIARGYEQYF.

Only a few counts were recorded for this clonotype. V is TRBV5-1 and J is TRBJ2-3; TRBD2 matches 7 bases. Germline-derived CDR1 and CDR2 are SGHRS and YFSETQ. This CDR3 spans 15 amino acids. Trimming at V came to 0 bases and at J to 6 bases, leaving 7 bases not matched to a gene. Here the CDR3 reads CASSLEGGPPDTQYF. The CDR3 DNA sequence: TGCGCCAGCAGCTTGGAGGGAGGGCCCCCTGATACGCAGTATTTT.

J is TRBJ2-1 and V is TRBV2; TRBD2 matches at 9 bases. J lost 15 bases, V lost 7 bases, and 16 bases had no gene match. The CDR3 runs 14 residues. Looked up from germline, CDR1 is SNHLY and CDR2 is FYNNEI. CDR3 coding DNA: TGTGCCAGCATGGGGGTAGCGGGAGTCCTTAGGCGGTTCTTC. Protein product: CASMGVAGVLRRFF.

This clonotype was recorded at least ten times. A junction end diverges from the germline sequence, so it may reflect a read error. This chain joins TRBV9 and TRBJ2-3; D not certain. Germline lookup yields CDR1 SGDLS and CDR2 YYNGEE. The CDR3 consists of 14 residues. The CDR3 coding sequence is TGCGCCAGCAGCGTTGGACCGAGCACAGATACGCAGTATTTT. It is translated as CASSVGPSTDTQYF. The variable domain in full, with the rest retrieved from reference TRBV9 and TRBJ2-3, is DSGVTQTPKHLITATGQRVTLRCSPRSGDLSVYWYQQSLDQGLQFLIQYYNGEERAKGNILERFSAQQFPDLHSELNLSSLELGDSALYFCASSVGPSTDTQYFGPGTRLTVL.

The gene calls are TRBV6-2 or TRBV6-3 and TRBJ2-7; no clear D gene. The germline CDR1 and CDR2 sequences are MNHEY and SVGEGT. V lost 6 bases and J lost 0, with 21 bases in between. This CDR3 comprises 17 residues. In DNA form, the CDR3 reads TGTGCCAGCAGCTGGATGCAAGCCGGGCTGAGCTCCTACGAGCAGTACTTC. It yields the protein CASSWMQAGLSSYEQYF.

The chain links TRBV29-1 to TRBJ2-1; TRBD2 matches 7 bases. Trimming removed 1 base from V and 3 bases from J; junction bases left unmatched: 6. Germline loops: CDR1 SQVTM, CDR2 ANQGSEA. The CDR3 covers 15 residues. The CDR3 spells CSVEGRLANYNEQFF. The DNA of the CDR3 is TGCAGCGTTGAAGGAAGACTAGCCAACTACAATGAGCAGTTCTTC.

This clonotype was seen ten or more times. The V and J genes are TRBV7-8 and TRBJ2-5, with D possibly being TRBD2 (6 bases). Between the trimmed V and J ends, which lost 5 bases and 7 bases, there was a span of 23 bases. Germline V gene lookup returns CDR1 SGHVS and CDR2 FQNEAQ. The CDR3 is 16 amino acids. The CDR3 protein is CASSPPVAGLAGTQYF. The CDR3 DNA sequence: TGTGCCAGCAGCCCCCCAGTTGCGGGGCTAGCTGGGACCCAGTACTTC.